This T cell receptor beta chain was documented in a study of T-cell reconstitution after alpha-beta-depleted transplantation in children. Regarding this clonotype: Its target is unknown.

Construction of the TCRbeta library involved unique molecular identifiers. From the PCR reads, TCRdb called clonotypes with MiXCR, one entry per CDR3 protein. The sample records about 290,000 distinct CDR3 sequences, less than 9.5% being singletons. Findings of the study overall: Some patients' high day-60 TCRbeta diversity was attributed to recipient cells surviving conditioning. Reportedly, only several hundred clones from non-depleted graft cells drove alpha-beta T-cell counts at about two months. The main origin of T-cell counts and diversity one year after transplant was newly produced T cells.

The specimen was peripheral blood, collected 360 days after TCRalphabeta/CD19-depleted stem cell transplant. The sequence derives from a female patient aged 2 to 10 who had a stem cell transplant for Fanconi anemia, so the T cells may come from the graft donor.

CDR3: CASSQGGVGNEQFF. CDR3 DNA sequence: TGCGCCAGCAGTCAAGGAGGGGTTGGGAATGAGCAGTTCTTC. The V and J genes are TRBV23-1 and TRBJ2-1; D is perhaps TRBD2 (6 bases). TRBV23-1 is flagged as an ORF with uncertain function. The CDR3 runs to 14 residues. V lost 2 bases to trimming and J lost 7 bases, with 12 bases between them.